This is a list of T cell receptor beta chains from one sample in a study of ipilimumab plus nivolumab after autologous stem cell transplantation. Clones were read by immunoSEQ multiplex PCR, and TCRdb kept only the in-frame ones, dropping some. The table lists about 3,100 clones, roughly 79% of them singletons. Material: PBMCs, obtained in a trial of ipilimumab plus nivolumab as post-transplant consolidation. Receptors originate from a male donor with primary mediastinal lymphoma. Both conserved end residues are part of each CDR3. Fields, in order: clone size, D gene, J gene, V gene, CDR3 DNA, CDR3 protein. A D gene is named only where the DNA matches it firmly. Clone size, where shown, is once, few, many, or a class for clones that have expanded.

once . TRBJ1-5 TRBV4-1 TGCGCCAGCAGCCAAGATCTAGGACAGAATCAGCCCCAGCATTTT CASSQDLGQNQPQHF
. TRBD2 TRBJ2-7 TRBV9 TGTGCCAGCAGCGTAAACCCGACTAGCGGGAGGAACGAGCAGTACTTC CASSVNPTSGRNEQYF
. . TRBJ2-5 TRBV30 TGTGCCTGGAGATTGAGAGGCTGGGAGACCCAGTACTTC CAWRLRGWETQYF
. TRBD2 TRBJ2-3 TRBV5-5 TGTGCCAGCAGCTTGGGACTAGCGGGGGTAGATACGCAGTATTTT CASSLGLAGVDTQYF
once TRBD1 TRBJ1-3 TRBV25-1 TGTGCCAGCAGTGACAGGGGGCTAATATCTGGAAACACCATATATTTT CASSDRGLISGNTIYF
. . TRBJ1-1 TRBV5-8 TGTGCCAGCAGCTTGAGGATGCAGGGGAACACTGAAGCTTTCTTT CASSLRMQGNTEAFF
once . TRBJ2-7 TRBV15 TGTGCCACCGGTGAGCGTAACTCCTACGAGCAGTACTTC CATGERNSYEQYF
. . TRBJ2-5 TRBV7-9 TGTGCCAGCAGCTCCGAGAGGGTGGCCCAAGAGACCCAGTACTTC CASSSERVAQETQYF
. . TRBJ2-7 TRBV7-9 TGTGCCAGCAGCTCCCGGGACTTAACCTACGAGCAGTACTTC CASSSRDLTYEQYF
. . TRBJ2-2 TRBV5-1 TGCGCCAGCAGCCCCATCCTAGTCGGCACCGGGGAGCTGTTTTTT CASSPILVGTGELFF
. . TRBJ2-3 TRBV19 TGTGCCAGTAGTATAGAACCAGGGGCGAGCACAGATACGCAGTATTTT CASSIEPGASTDTQYF
. . TRBJ2-6 TRBV25-1 TGTGCCAGCAGTCACTCAGGACAAAGTCGGGCCAACGTCCTGACTTTC CASSHSGQSRANVLTF
few TRBD2 TRBJ2-7 TRBV6-5 TGTGCCAGCAGTCCCCGGGCTAGCGGCAGCTACGAGCAGTACTTC CASSPRASGSYEQYF
few . TRBJ2-3 TRBV7-7 TGTGCTAGCAGCTTACTGGGCCCCGGGGGCACAGATACGCAGTATTTT CASSLLGPGGTDTQYF
. . TRBJ2-7 TRBV6-1 TGTGCCAGCAGTGGGCCTTGGGGCTACGAGCAGTACTTC CASSGPWGYEQYF
. . TRBJ2-7 TRBV19 TGTGCCAGTAGTATTACAGACAGGCGCTACGAGCAGTACTTC CASSITDRRYEQYF
. TRBD2 TRBJ2-3 TRBV11-3 TGTGCCAGCAGCTTAGGGACTAGCGGGAAGGCGGATACGCAGTATTTT CASSLGTSGKADTQYF
. . TRBJ2-5 TRBV27 TGTGCCAGCTCCGCCAGACGGGGTATTCAAGAGACCCAGTACTTC CASSARRGIQETQYF
. . TRBJ1-2 TRBV6-6 TGTGCCAGCAGTTCCCCACAAGAAAACTATGGCTACACCTTC CASSSPQENYGYTF
. TRBD1 TRBJ2-7 TRBV6-5 TGTGCCAGCAGTTCCGGACAGGGTCAGTACTTC CASSSGQGQYF
. . TRBJ2-7 TRBV28 TGTGCCAGCAGTTTATTTCGGGGCCGTAGCTCCTACGAGCAGTACTTC CASSLFRGRSSYEQYF
once . TRBJ1-6 TRBV27 TGTGCCAGCCGTCGACTGGGGGTAAACTCACCCCTCCACTTT CASRRLGVNSPLHF
. TRBD1 TRBJ2-1 TRBV6-5 TGTGCCAGCAGTGTGGGACAGAGCCTCTACAATGAGCAGTTCTTC CASSVGQSLYNEQFF
. . TRBJ2-5 TRBV7-8 TGTGCCAGCAGCTCCGAGGGGACTCCAAAAAGGGAGACCCAGTACTTC CASSSEGTPKRETQYF
. TRBD2 TRBJ2-5 TRBV29-1 TGCAGCGTTAGCGGGAAAGAGACCCAGTACTTC CSVSGKETQYF
. TRBD1 TRBJ2-3 TRBV10-2 TGCGCCAGCAAGGCGGTACAGGGGCAAAGAGGAATAGATACGCAGTATTTT CASKAVQGQRGIDTQYF
. TRBD1 TRBJ2-4 TRBV4-1 TGCGCCAGCAGCCCCCGGGACAGGGAAGGGAACATTCAGTACTTC CASSPRDREGNIQYF
once TRBD2 TRBJ2-2 TRBV7-9 TGTGCCAGCAGCTTGGCGACTAGCGGGTGGACCGGGGAGCTGTTTTTT CASSLATSGWTGELFF
. TRBD1 TRBJ1-2 TRBV29-1 TGCAGCGTTCAGACAGGGGGTTATGGCTACACCTTC CSVQTGGYGYTF
. TRBD1 TRBJ1-1 TRBV18 TGTGCCAGCTCACCAGGACAGGGGAGCACTGAAGCTTTCTTT CASSPGQGSTEAFF
. . TRBJ2-1 TRBV6-1 TGTGCCAGCACGCGTGCGAGCGAGCAGTTCTTC CASTRASEQFF
few . TRBJ1-4 TRBV2 TGTGCCAGCACCCGCGGGCAGGGAAGTGAAAAACTGTTTTTT CASTRGQGSEKLFF
. TRBD1 TRBJ1-6 TRBV28 TGTGCCAGCAGTCTGGACAGGGGAAGTTCACCCCTCCACTTT CASSLDRGSSPLHF
. . TRBJ2-3 TRBV7-9 TGTGCCAGCAGCCCGCCCGGGAACGGCTACACAGATACGCAGTATTTT CASSPPGNGYTDTQYF
. . TRBJ2-7 TRBV6-9 TGTGCCACCCGGGACACCTCCTACGAGCAGTACTTC CATRDTSYEQYF
. TRBD2 TRBJ2-2 TRBV29-1 TGCAGCGGCAAGCGGGGCAGAACGAACACCGGGGAGCTGTTTTTT CSGKRGRTNTGELFF
. . TRBJ2-6 TRBV9 TGTGCCAAACAAAGTCGGGCCAACGTCCTGACTTTC CAKQSRANVLTF
. TRBD1 TRBJ1-2 TRBV28 TGTGCCAGCAGAGAGACAGGGCTCGATGGCTACACCTTC CASRETGLDGYTF
few . TRBJ2-7 TRBV5-8 TGTGCCAGCAGCTTCAAGGGGACACAGGCCTACGAGCAGTACTTC CASSFKGTQAYEQYF
large . TRBJ2-7 TRBV6-5 TGTGCCAGCAGCTCATACCGGGACACATCCTACGAGCAGTACTTC CASSSYRDTSYEQYF
. . TRBJ1-1 TRBV28 TGTGCCAGCAGTTTAGCCGGGGCGTTGGCTGAAGCTTTCTTT CASSLAGALAEAFF
. . TRBJ1-2 TRBV28 TGTGCCAGCAGTTTGCGGGACGGTGGGGCCTATGGCTACACCTTC CASSLRDGGAYGYTF
. . TRBJ2-7 TRBV6-1 TGTGCCAGCAGTGAAGGAGATTGGGGCAGAACCTACGAGCAGTACTTC CASSEGDWGRTYEQYF
. TRBD2 TRBJ2-5 TRBV6-1 TGTGCCAGCAGTGTGGGTAGCGGGGGTCGCGAGACCCAGTACTTC CASSVGSGGRETQYF
. . TRBJ2-3 TRBV6-5 TGTGCCAGCAGTCCCCTGACGGGGGCTGGAGATACGCAGTATTTT CASSPLTGAGDTQYF
. TRBD1 TRBJ1-6 TRBV7-8 TGTGCCAGCAGCAATCGGGACAGGGGGGGGTATAATTCACCCCTCCACTTT CASSNRDRGGYNSPLHF
. TRBD2 TRBJ2-1 TRBV11-2 TGTGCCAGCAGCAGGACTAGCGGGAGGGGCAATGAGCAGTTCTTC CASSRTSGRGNEQFF
. . TRBJ2-5 TRBV19 TGTGCCAGTAGTTTGCGGTTGATACAAGAGACCCAGTACTTC CASSLRLIQETQYF
. TRBD1 TRBJ1-1 TRBV10-3 TGTGCCATCAAGCTCCAGGGGGGAAACACTGAAGCTTTCTTT CAIKLQGGNTEAFF
few TRBD2 TRBJ2-5 TRBV9 TGTGCCAGCAGCGTAGGGATTCAGCGGGGAGTGGAGACCCAGTACTTC CASSVGIQRGVETQYF
. TRBD1 TRBJ1-2 TRBV29-1 TGCAGCGTTGCAACAGGGGGGAACTATGGCTACACCTTC CSVATGGNYGYTF
. TRBD2 TRBJ2-7 TRBV29-1 TGCAGCTGCCGGACTAGCGGGAGAGACTACGAGCAGTACTTC CSCRTSGRDYEQYF
few TRBD2 TRBJ2-7 TRBV7-9 TGTGCCAGCAGCTTGACTAGCGGGAGAGGCGAGCAGTACTTC CASSLTSGRGEQYF
. . TRBJ2-6 TRBV29-1 TGCAGCGTTGTGTCTGGGGCCAACGTCCTGACTTTC CSVVSGANVLTF
. . TRBJ1-5 TRBV6-5 TGTGCCAGCAGTACAGGTTATAGCAATCAGCCCCAGCATTTT CASSTGYSNQPQHF
. . TRBJ2-1 TRBV9 TGTGCCAGCAGCGTAGCAGGACCGGGAGCCTACAATGAGCAGTTCTTC CASSVAGPGAYNEQFF